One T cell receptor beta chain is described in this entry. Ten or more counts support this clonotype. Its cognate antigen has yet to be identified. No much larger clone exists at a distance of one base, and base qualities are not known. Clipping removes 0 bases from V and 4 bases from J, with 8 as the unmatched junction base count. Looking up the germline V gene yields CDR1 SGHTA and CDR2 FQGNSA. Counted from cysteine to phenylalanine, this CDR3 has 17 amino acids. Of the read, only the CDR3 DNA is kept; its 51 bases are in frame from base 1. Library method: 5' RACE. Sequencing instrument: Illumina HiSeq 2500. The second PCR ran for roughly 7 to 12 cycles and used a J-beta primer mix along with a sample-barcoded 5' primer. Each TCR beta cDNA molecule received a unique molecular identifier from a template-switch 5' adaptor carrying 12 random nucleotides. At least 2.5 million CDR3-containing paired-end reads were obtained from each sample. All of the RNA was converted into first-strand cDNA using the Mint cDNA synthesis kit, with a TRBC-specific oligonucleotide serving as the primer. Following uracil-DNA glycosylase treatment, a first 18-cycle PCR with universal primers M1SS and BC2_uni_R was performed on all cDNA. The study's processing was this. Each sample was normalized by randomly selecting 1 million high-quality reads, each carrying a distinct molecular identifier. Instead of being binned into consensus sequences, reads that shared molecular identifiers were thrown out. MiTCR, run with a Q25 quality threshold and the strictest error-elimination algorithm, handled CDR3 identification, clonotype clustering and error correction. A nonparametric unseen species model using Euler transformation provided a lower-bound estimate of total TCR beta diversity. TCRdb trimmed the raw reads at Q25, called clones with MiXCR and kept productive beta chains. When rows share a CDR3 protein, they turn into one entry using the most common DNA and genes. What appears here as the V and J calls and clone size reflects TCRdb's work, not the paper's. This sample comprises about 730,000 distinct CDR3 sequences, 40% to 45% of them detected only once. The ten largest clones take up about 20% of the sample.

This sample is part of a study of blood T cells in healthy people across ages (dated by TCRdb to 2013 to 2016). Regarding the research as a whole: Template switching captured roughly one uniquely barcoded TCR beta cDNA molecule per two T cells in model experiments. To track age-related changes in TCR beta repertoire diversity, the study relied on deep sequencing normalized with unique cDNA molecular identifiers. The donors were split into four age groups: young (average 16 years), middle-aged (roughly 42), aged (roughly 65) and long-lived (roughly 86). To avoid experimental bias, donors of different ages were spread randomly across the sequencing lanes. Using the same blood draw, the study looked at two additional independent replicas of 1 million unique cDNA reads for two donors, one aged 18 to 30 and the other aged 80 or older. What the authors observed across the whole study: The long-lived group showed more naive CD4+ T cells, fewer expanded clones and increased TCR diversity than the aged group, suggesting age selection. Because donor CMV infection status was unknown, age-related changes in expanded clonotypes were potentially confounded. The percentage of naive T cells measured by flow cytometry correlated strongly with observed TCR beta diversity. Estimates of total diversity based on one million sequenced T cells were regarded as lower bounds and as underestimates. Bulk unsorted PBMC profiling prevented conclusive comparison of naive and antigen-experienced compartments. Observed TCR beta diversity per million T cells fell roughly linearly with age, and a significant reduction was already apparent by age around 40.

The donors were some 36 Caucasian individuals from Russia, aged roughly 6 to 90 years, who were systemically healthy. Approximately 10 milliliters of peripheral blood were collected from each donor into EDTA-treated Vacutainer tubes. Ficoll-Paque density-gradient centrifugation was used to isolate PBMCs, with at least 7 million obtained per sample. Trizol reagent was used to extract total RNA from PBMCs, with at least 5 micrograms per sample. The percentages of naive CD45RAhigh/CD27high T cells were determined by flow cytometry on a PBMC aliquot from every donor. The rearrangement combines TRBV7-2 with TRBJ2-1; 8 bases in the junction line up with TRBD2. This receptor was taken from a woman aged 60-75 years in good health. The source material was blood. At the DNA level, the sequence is TGTGCCAGCAGCTTAGCGAGCGGGAGTCCGCTTTACAATGAGCAGTTCTTC. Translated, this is CASSLASGSPLYNEQFF.